The clone carrying this T cell receptor beta chain was observed many times. J was trimmed by 6 bases and V by 2 bases; bases with no gene match: 6. CDR3 size: 14 residues. This entry is derived from a study of T-cell reconstitution after alpha-beta-depleted transplantation in children. The TCRbeta library was prepared with unique molecular identifiers. TCRdb re-analysed the PCR reads in MiXCR, keeping a single row per CDR3 protein. The table lists over 400,000 distinct CDR3 sequences, roughly 44% of them singletons. The gene calls are TRBV12-3 or TRBV12-4 and TRBJ1-2, with 7 bases identical to TRBD1. The sequence derives from a girl aged 2-10 years with aplastic anemia, due to receive a stem cell transplant. Here the sequenced sample was PBMCs, taken before TCRalphabeta/CD19-depleted stem cell transplant. CDR3 sequence: CASSLTGTANGYTF. DNA of the CDR3: TGTGCCAGCAGTTTAACGGGGACAGCTAATGGCTACACCTTC.